The 15 T cell receptor beta chains below were found in one sample sequenced in a study of glioma-infiltrating T cells after dendritic cell vaccination. Time point meaning: after dendritic cell vaccination, including at tumor progression/relapse. Measured with immunoSEQ multiplex PCR; TCRdb has only the in-frame clones, and not every one. The data contain 85,000 or so clones, 85% of them seen just once; the ten biggest clones take up around 8.5%. The material was blood, obtained after dendritic cell vaccination. These receptors came from a human donor with glioblastoma.

The DNA for the CDR3 is TGTGCCACCAGCAGAGGCGAAGCCCAGGGCTGGGGCACAGATACGCAGTATTTT. It specifies CATSRGEAQGWGTDTQYF. This sequence joins TRBV15 and TRBJ2-3, with D maybe TRBD1 (5 bases). The CDR3 loop spans 18 amino acids. V lost 1 base, J lost 1 base, and 18 bases lay in between. In germline, CDR1 is LNHNV, CDR2 YYDKDF (reference sequence).

The rearrangement links TRBV11-1 to TRBJ2-7; D may be TRBD1 (5 bases). Trimming removed 3 bases at V and 2 bases at J, with 8 bases between. The CDR3 covers 13 residues. Germline V gene lookup returns CDR1 SGHAT and CDR2 FQDESV (reference sequence). The CDR3 region has the DNA TGTGCCAGCAGCTTCGGACACACCTACGAGCAGTACTTC. Its protein is CASSFGHTYEQYF.

V is TRBV7-8 and J is TRBJ1-2; D possibly corresponds to TRBD1 (6 bases). Per the germline V gene, CDR1 is SGHVS and CDR2 is FQNEAQ. The CDR3 loop spans 16 amino acids. V dropped 2 bases and J dropped 0 bases, with 13 bases sitting between them. The CDR3 is CASSLTTGSPNYGYTF. DNA of the CDR3: TGTGCCAGCAGCTTAACAACAGGGTCCCCTAACTATGGCTACACCTTC.

The chain employs TRBV19 and TRBJ2-7; 7 positions agree with TRBD2. The CDR3 is 14 amino acids. Germline V gene sequence: CDR1 LNHDA, CDR2 SQIVND (reference sequence). The ends lost 3 bases at V and 3 bases at J; junction bases unmatched: 5. CDR3 in amino acids: CASSILGGIYEQYF. The CDR3 bases are TGTGCCAGTAGTATTCTGGGGGGGATCTACGAGCAGTACTTC.

The gene calls are TRBV7-6 and TRBJ2-2, with 12 nucleotides matching TRBD2. The J segment lost 3 bases and the V segment lost 2 bases, leaving 19 bases of the junction unmatched. The CDR3 sequence is 22 residues long. Per the germline V gene, CDR1 is SGHVS and CDR2 is FNYEAQ. The CDR3 nucleotides read TGTGCCAGCAGCTTACCAATAGAGGGTCTAGCGGGGGGGCCGATAGACACCGGGGAGCTGTTTTTT. Its protein is CASSLPIEGLAGGPIDTGELFF.

This chain connects TRBV9 to TRBJ1-1; D is possibly TRBD1 (6 bases). Per germline, CDR1 SGDLS and CDR2 YYNGEE. This CDR3 has 16 residues. Trimming took 0 bases from V and 2 from J, leaving 14 bases between them. CDR3 amino acids: CASSVAVQGINTEAFF. The CDR3 DNA is TGTGCCAGCAGCGTAGCGGTTCAGGGGATAAACACTGAAGCTTTCTTT.

This clone has a handful of counts. V gene TRBV2 combines with J gene TRBJ2-5; 7 positions agree with TRBD2. Losses at the gene ends were 7 bases for V and 5 bases for J; bases not matched to a gene: 10. The V gene's germline CDR1 is SNHLY and CDR2 FYNNEI. The CDR3 consists of 14 residues. CDR3 DNA: TGTGCCAGCAAGGAGCGGGGCGGGGTGGAGACCCAGTACTTC. Its protein is CASKERGGVETQYF.

The V gene is TRBV29-1, the J gene TRBJ2-3, with a weak D call TRBD2 (6 bases). The CDR3 is 15 residues long. The germline V gene encodes CDR1 SQVTM and CDR2 ANQGSEA. Between the trimmed V and J ends, which lost 7 bases and 0 bases, there was a span of 17 bases. The CDR3 here is CSGGGPGVSTDTQYF. Written as DNA, the CDR3 is TGCAGCGGAGGTGGGCCGGGGGTTAGCACAGATACGCAGTATTTT.

The rearrangement joins TRBV2 to TRBJ1-6, with 9 bases fitting TRBD1. Germline CDR1 SNHLY, CDR2 FYNNEI. The CDR3 consists of 14 residues. After removal of 8 bases from V and 10 bases from J, the junction contained 9 bases not matched to a gene. CDR3 residues: CASQSGTGRSPLHF. The CDR3 coding sequence is TGTGCCAGCCAATCCGGGACAGGGCGATCACCCCTCCACTTT.

This clone showed up just once. The chain is built from TRBV7-8 and TRBJ1-5; 7 bases map to TRBD1. The CDR3 loop spans 16 amino acids. The germline V gene encodes CDR1 SGHVS and CDR2 FQNEAQ. V lost 1 base and J lost 1; bases outside the gene matches: 4. CDR3 region: CASSLEGAQSNQPQHF. The CDR3 region has the DNA TGTGCCAGCAGCTTAGAGGGGGCGCAGAGCAATCAGCCCCAGCATTTT. Full variable domain (outside the CDR3, taken from reference TRBV7-8 and TRBJ1-5): GAGVSQSPRYKVAKRGQDVALRCDPISGHVSLFWYQQALGQGPEFLTYFQNEAQLDKSGLPSDRFFAERPEGSVSTLKIQRTQQEDSAVYLCASSLEGAQSNQPQHFGDGTRLSIL.

The count of this clone is one. The J gene is TRBJ1-6, the V gene TRBV9; TRBD1 matches at 7 bases. The CDR3 loop spans 16 amino acids. Per germline, CDR1 SGDLS and CDR2 YYNGEE. The junction had 8 bases not matched to a gene; V was cut back by 3 bases and J by 5 bases. The CDR3 DNA reads as TGTGCCAGCAGCGGGGCGACAGGGAAGCATAATTCACCCCTCCACTTT. It encodes CASSGATGKHNSPLHF.

The rearrangement links TRBV6-6 to TRBJ2-2; D unresolved. The CDR3 is 14 residues long. Between the trimmed V and J ends, which lost 0 bases and 5 bases, there was a span of 7 bases. Germline assignment: CDR1 MNHNY and CDR2 SVGAGI (reference sequence). CDR3 in amino acids: CASSYSRLTGELFF. In nucleotides, the CDR3 is TGTGCCAGCAGTTACTCCCGGTTAACCGGGGAGCTGTTTTTT.

CDR3 nucleotides: TGCGCCAGCAGCCCGGGACGGGGGGTTCCTCGCTACACCTTC. Residues: CASSPGRGVPRYTF. This chain joins TRBV5-1 and TRBJ1-2, with D maybe TRBD1 (5 bases). Germline lookup yields CDR1 SGHRS and CDR2 YFSETQ. CDR3 length: 14 residues. Trimming removed 4 bases at V and 9 bases at J, with 19 bases between.

The rearrangement joins TRBV5-1 to TRBJ2-5, with D tentatively TRBD1 (6 bases). Germline V CDR1 and CDR2: SGHRS, YFSETQ. V was shortened by 0 bases and J by 0 bases, with 12 bases between the two germline ends. This CDR3 contains 16 residues. This chain's CDR3 is CASSLGRGQNQETQYF. As DNA, the CDR3 is TGCGCCAGCAGCTTGGGCAGGGGACAAAACCAAGAGACCCAGTACTTC.

The CDR3: CASSLSGSNEQFF. The CDR3 region has the DNA TGTGCCAGCAGCTTAAGCGGGAGTAATGAGCAGTTCTTC. V is TRBV7-9 and J is TRBJ2-1; TRBD2 matches 8 bases. V was pared by 2 bases and J by 7 bases, with 1 base of the junction left unmatched. CDR3 size: 13 residues. Germline V CDR1 and CDR2: SEHNR, FQNEAQ (reference sequence).